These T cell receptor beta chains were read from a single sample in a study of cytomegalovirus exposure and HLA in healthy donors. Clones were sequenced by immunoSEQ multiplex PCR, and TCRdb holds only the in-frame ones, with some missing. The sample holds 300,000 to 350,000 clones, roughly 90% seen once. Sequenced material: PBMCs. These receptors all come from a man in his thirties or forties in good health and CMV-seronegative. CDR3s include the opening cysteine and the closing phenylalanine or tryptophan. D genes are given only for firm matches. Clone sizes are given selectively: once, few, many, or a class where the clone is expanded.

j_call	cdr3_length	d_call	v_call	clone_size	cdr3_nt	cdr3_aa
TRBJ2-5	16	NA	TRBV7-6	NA	TGTGCCAGCAGCTTAAGGCAGGGGGGAAGGCAAGAGACCCAGTACTTC	CASSLRQGGRQETQYF
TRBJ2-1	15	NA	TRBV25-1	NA	TGTGCCAGCAGCGACCCAGGGAGGCCCTACAATGAGCAGTTCTTC	CASSDPGRPYNEQFF
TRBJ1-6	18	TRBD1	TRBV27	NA	TGTGCCAGCAGGTTGCGGGGACAGGGTTTTGGATATAATTCACCCCTCCACTTT	CASRLRGQGFGYNSPLHF
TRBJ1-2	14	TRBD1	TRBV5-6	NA	TGTGCCAGCAGCACCTGGACAGGGGCAAGCGGCTACACCTTC	CASSTWTGASGYTF
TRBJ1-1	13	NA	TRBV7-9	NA	TGTGCCAGCAGCTTAAACCCAGGCACTGAAGCTTTCTTT	CASSLNPGTEAFF
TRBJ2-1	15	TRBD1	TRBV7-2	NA	TGTGCCAGTTCCGCCCGGGACAGGGGGCCGCATGAGCAGTTCTTC	CASSARDRGPHEQFF
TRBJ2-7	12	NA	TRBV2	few	TGTGCCAGCAGTGAAACAGGTTACGAGCAGTACTTC	CASSETGYEQYF
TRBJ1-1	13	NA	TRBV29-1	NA	TGCAGCGTGTCGACGGGGATCAACACTGAAGCTTTCTTT	CSVSTGINTEAFF
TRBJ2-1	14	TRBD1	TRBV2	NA	TGTGCCAGCAGTCGGGACAGGGGCCCCAGGGAGCAGTTCTTC	CASSRDRGPREQFF
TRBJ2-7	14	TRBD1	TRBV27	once	TGTGCCAGCGCTATGACAGGGGTCTCCTACGAGCAGTACTTC	CASAMTGVSYEQYF
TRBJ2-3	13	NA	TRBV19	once	TGTGCCAGTAGCTCCTCAGGGACAGATACGCAGTATTTT	CASSSSGTDTQYF
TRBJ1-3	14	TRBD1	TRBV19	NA	TGTGCCAGTATCAGCGACAGGGCTGGAAACACCATATATTTT	CASISDRAGNTIYF
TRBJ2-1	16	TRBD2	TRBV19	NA	TGTGCCAGTAGTACTAGCGGGGGGAATGTCTACAATGAGCAGTTCTTC	CASSTSGGNVYNEQFF
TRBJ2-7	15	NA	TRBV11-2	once	TGTGCCAGCAGCTTAGATGTTGGGAGGATCTACGAGCAGTACTTC	CASSLDVGRIYEQYF
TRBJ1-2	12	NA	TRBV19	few	TGTGCCAGTAGTATAGACCAGGGGCCCTACACCTTC	CASSIDQGPYTF
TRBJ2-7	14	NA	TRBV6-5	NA	TGTGCCAGCAGTTACGGGCAAGGCACCCACGAGCAGTACTTC	CASSYGQGTHEQYF
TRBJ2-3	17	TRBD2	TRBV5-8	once	TGTGCCAGCAGCTTGAAGGAACTAGCGGGGGGGATGGATACGCAGTATTTT	CASSLKELAGGMDTQYF
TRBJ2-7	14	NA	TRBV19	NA	TGTGCCAGTAGTCCTAGTAAACCCCCCTACGAGCAGTACTTC	CASSPSKPPYEQYF
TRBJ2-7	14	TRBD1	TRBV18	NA	TGTGCCAGCTCACCATCCACAGGGGCCCCCGAGCAGTACTTC	CASSPSTGAPEQYF
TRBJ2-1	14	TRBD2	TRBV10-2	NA	TGCGCCAGCAGAGCTAGCGGGGGCAACAATGAGCAGTTCTTC	CASRASGGNNEQFF
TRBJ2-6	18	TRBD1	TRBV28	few	TGTGCCAGCAGTTTATGGGGACAGGGTGTCTCTGGGGCCAACGTCCTGACTTTC	CASSLWGQGVSGANVLTF
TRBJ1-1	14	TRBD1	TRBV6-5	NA	TGTGCCAGCAGTACGGACAGGTGGAACACTGAAGCTTTCTTT	CASSTDRWNTEAFF
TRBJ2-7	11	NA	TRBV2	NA	TGTGCCACCACAACAGGGCCCGAGCAGTACTTC	CATTTGPEQYF
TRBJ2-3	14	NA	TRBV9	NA	TGTGCCAGCAGCGGCAGGGTGGCGACAGATACGCAGTATTTT	CASSGRVATDTQYF
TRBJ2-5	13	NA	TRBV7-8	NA	TGTGCCAGCAGCATTGGACAAAGAGAGACCCAGTACTTC	CASSIGQRETQYF
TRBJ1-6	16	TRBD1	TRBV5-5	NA	TGTGCCAGCAGCTTGGAAGACCGGGACAGAAATTCACCCCTCCACTTT	CASSLEDRDRNSPLHF
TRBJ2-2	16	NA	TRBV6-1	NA	TGTGCCAGCAGTGAAGCGGGGTACGAGAGGGCCGGGGAGCTGTTTTTT	CASSEAGYERAGELFF
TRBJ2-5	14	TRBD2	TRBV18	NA	TGTGCCAGCTCACTACTCAGCGGGGAAGAGACCCAGTACTTC	CASSLLSGEETQYF
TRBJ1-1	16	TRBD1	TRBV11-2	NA	TGTGCCAGCAGACCCGGACAGGCCTCGCGGAACACTGAAGCTTTCTTT	CASRPGQASRNTEAFF
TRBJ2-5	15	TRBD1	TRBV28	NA	TGTGCCAGCAGTTTCCCGGACAGGGGGGTGGAGACCCAGTACTTC	CASSFPDRGVETQYF
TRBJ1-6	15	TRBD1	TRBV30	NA	TGTGCCTCCAAGAACGCCGGGACAGGGAATTCACCCCTCCACTTT	CASKNAGTGNSPLHF
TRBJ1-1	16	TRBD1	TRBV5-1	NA	TGCGCCAGCAGCCTAGGGACAGGGGTTTCGAACACTGAAGCTTTCTTT	CASSLGTGVSNTEAFF
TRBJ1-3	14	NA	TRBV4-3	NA	TGCGCCAGCAGCCAAGGCCGGGACTACAACACCATATATTTT	CASSQGRDYNTIYF
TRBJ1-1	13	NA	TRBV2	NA	TGTGCCAGCAGTGTTAAGGGGGTGGCTGAAGCTTTCTTT	CASSVKGVAEAFF
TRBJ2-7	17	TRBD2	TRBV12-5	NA	TGTGCTAGTGGTTTGCTAAAGCGGGGGGGCCTCTCCTACGAGCAGTACTTC	CASGLLKRGGLSYEQYF
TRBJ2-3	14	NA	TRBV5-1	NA	TGCGCCAGCAGCTTCGGCCCGGGGACAGATACGCAGTATTTT	CASSFGPGTDTQYF
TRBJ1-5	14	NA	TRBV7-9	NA	TGTGCCAGCAGCCTAGCCCAGGTTAATCAGCCCCAGCATTTT	CASSLAQVNQPQHF
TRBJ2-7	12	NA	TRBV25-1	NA	TGTGCCAGCAGTGCGGACAGCTACGAGCAGTACTTC	CASSADSYEQYF
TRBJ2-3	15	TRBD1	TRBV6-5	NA	TGTGCCAGCAGTCATTCGACAGGGTTAGGTGATACGCAGTATTTT	CASSHSTGLGDTQYF
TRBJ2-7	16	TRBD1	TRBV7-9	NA	TGTGCCAGCAGCTCACCCCGGGACAGGGGACCCTACGAGCAGTACTTC	CASSSPRDRGPYEQYF
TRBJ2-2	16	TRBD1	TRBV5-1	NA	TGCGCCAGCAGCGTCCGACAGGGGACGAACACCGGGGAGCTGTTTTTT	CASSVRQGTNTGELFF
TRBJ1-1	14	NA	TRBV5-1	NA	TGCGCCAGCAGCTTGGCCATCGGGCAGGGTGAAGCTTTCTTT	CASSLAIGQGEAFF
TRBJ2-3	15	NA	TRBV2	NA	TGTGCCAGCAGTGATCTCAGGGTGAGCACAGATACGCAGTATTTT	CASSDLRVSTDTQYF
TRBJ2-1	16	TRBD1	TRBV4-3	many	TGCGCCAGCAGCCAAGCAGTGGGGACAGGGTTCAATGAGCAGTTCTTC	CASSQAVGTGFNEQFF
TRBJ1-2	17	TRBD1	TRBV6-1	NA	TGTGCCAGCAGTGATTGGGGTACCGGGACAGGGGGGTATGGCTACACCTTC	CASSDWGTGTGGYGYTF
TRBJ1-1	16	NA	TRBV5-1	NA	TGCGCCAGCAGCTCGGGTTACAGGAGTATGAACACTGAAGCTTTCTTT	CASSSGYRSMNTEAFF
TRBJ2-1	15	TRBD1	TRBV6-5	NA	TGTGCCAGCAGTTACGGGACAGGGGGCTACAATGAGCAGTTCTTC	CASSYGTGGYNEQFF
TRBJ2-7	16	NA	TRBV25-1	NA	TGTGCCAGCAGTGTGGGAGGGGGGAGAGGAGATTACGAGCAGTACTTC	CASSVGGGRGDYEQYF
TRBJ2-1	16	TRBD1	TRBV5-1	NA	TGCGCCAGCAGTCGTCAGGGGGCGAAGCTGGCCAATGAGCAGTTCTTC	CASSRQGAKLANEQFF
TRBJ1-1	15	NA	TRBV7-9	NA	TGTGCCAGCAGCCTCGAGCCAGGGATAAGCACTGAAGCTTTCTTT	CASSLEPGISTEAFF
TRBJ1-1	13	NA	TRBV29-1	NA	TGCAGCGTTGAACTCCCAGGCAGCACTGAAGCTTTCTTT	CSVELPGSTEAFF
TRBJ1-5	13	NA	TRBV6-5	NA	TGTGCCAGCAGTCGAGGGTACAATCAGCCCCAGCATTTT	CASSRGYNQPQHF
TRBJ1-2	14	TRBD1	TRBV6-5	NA	TGTGCCAGCATCCGCGGACAGGGGGCCCATGGCTACACCTTC	CASIRGQGAHGYTF
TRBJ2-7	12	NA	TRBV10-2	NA	TGCGCCAGCAGTGAGTTAGCCGTCGAGCAGTACTTC	CASSELAVEQYF